These 14 T cell receptor beta chains were sequenced from one sample in a study of tumor-infiltrating lymphocytes in primary liver carcinoma. Extraction of RNA together with DNA used about 18-31 mg of unsorted bulk tissue. The authors made TCR beta cDNA from 500 ng total RNA with a constant-region primer. Library construction for TCR beta comprised three nested multiplex PCR rounds performed with slightly modified ARM-PCR. The first two PCR rounds used TRBV1-TRBV30 forward primers with a C-beta reverse primer, 10 cycles each. MiXCR was run by TCRdb on the multiplex PCR reads, yielding one entry per CDR3 protein. The table records 90,000 to 150,000 distinct CDR3 sequences, roughly three fifths of them present only once. Sequenced input: liver tumor tissue from sampling region 1. Specified subset: tumor region T1, superior pole. The receptors were gathered from a woman aged 55-75 years with primary liver carcinoma and hepatitis B virus infection.

This clonotype has just a few counts. This chain uses TRBV5-6 with TRBJ2-1; D is undetermined. This CDR3 spans 16 amino acids. Trimming cost V 0 bases and J 3 bases, with 13 bases left between them. Germline lookup yields CDR1 SGHDT and CDR2 YYEEEE. CDR3 residues: CASSLEFSTSYNEQFF. The CDR3, as DNA: TGTGCCAGCAGCTTGGAATTCTCTACCAGCTACAATGAGCAGTTCTTC.

Concerning this clonotype itself: A much larger clonotype is one base distant, so this may be a read error. The CDR3 ends on some other residue instead of the conserved phenylalanine or tryptophan, so this is likely a read error. The CDR3 loop is CASSLAASYEQYL. The CDR3 nucleotides are TGCGCCAGCAGCTTGGCGGCTTCCTACGAGCAGTACCTC. The chain joins TRBV5-1 to TRBJ2-7; D is uncertain. Germline V lookup: CDR1 SGHRS, CDR2 YFSETQ. This CDR3 is built from 13 residues. V was trimmed by 0 bases and J by 1 base, leaving 5 bases between them.

In this sample, this clonotype turned up many times. A much larger clone sits a single nucleotide away, making a read error possible. The chain is built from TRBV11-2 and TRBJ2-1; D remains unclear. Germline CDR1 SGHAT, CDR2 FQNNGV. This CDR3 has 16 amino acids. CDR3 bases: TGTGCCAGCAGCTTAGAGCGGATGAGCTCCTACAATGAGCAGCTCTTC. As protein: CASSLERMSSYNEQLF. Together with reference TRBV11-2 and TRBJ2-1, the CDR3 gives the full variable domain: EAGVAQSPRYKIIEKRQSVAFWCNPISGHATLYWYQQILGQGPKLLIQFQNNGVVDDSQLPKDRFSAERLKGVDSTLKIQPAKLEDSAVYLCASSLERMSSYNEQLFGPGTRLTVL.

The chain employs TRBV18 and TRBJ1-1; tentative D call: TRBD1 (6 bases). V was trimmed by 6 bases and J by 0 bases, leaving 14 bases between them. The CDR3 length is 15 residues. Germline V gene data show CDR1 as KGHSH and CDR2 as LQKENI. The CDR3 sequence is CASSVTTGLNTEAFF. The CDR3 DNA sequence: TGTGCCAGCTCCGTAACGACAGGACTGAACACTGAAGCTTTCTTT.

This clonotype occurred once. This may be a read error, as it is one base from a much larger clone. Lacking the conserved final phenylalanine or tryptophan, this CDR3 likely reflects a read error. The chain recombines TRBV12-3 or TRBV12-4 with TRBJ2-4; D not resolved. The ends were cut back, 6 bases at V and 0 bases at J, with 15 bases in the middle. This CDR3 spans 16 amino acids. The CDR3, as DNA: TGTGCCAGCAGCTCTCGACAAATACTAGCCAAAAACATTCAGTACGTC. It yields the protein CASSSRQILAKNIQYV.

A remark on this clonotype: A much larger clone lies a single base off, so this may be a read error. The CDR3, as DNA: TGTGCCAGCACTGGAAGGGGCGTCGATCAGTCCCAGCATTTT. As protein: CASTGRGVDQSQHF. The rearrangement links TRBV12-3 or TRBV12-4 to TRBJ1-5; the D gene is possibly TRBD1 (5 bases). This CDR3 contains 14 residues.

Notes on this clonotype: One end of the junction does not line up with germline, which may come from a read error. The chain links TRBV19 to TRBJ1-3; 9 nucleotides agree with TRBD1. There are 17 residues in the CDR3. Germline values: CDR1 LNHDA, CDR2 SQIVND (reference sequence). The CDR3 DNA sequence: TGTGCCAGTAGTATTTTACAGGGGGCCGGCTCTGAAAACACCATATATTTT. This encodes CASSILQGAGSENTIYF.

This chain links TRBV29-1 with TRBJ2-1; D remains ambiguous. Germline V gene lookup returns CDR1 SQVTM and CDR2 ANQGSEA. The CDR3 runs 10 residues. CDR3 protein: CNTLTDEQFF. CDR3 DNA sequence: TGCAACACCTTGACGGATGAGCAGTTCTTC.

In this sample, this clonotype turned up a few times. The gene calls are TRBV28 and TRBJ2-4, with D uncertain. This CDR3 has 15 amino acids. Trimming took 5 bases from V and 9 from J, leaving 20 bases between them. The V gene's germline CDR1 is MDHEN and CDR2 SYDVKM. CDR3 DNA: TGTGCCAGCAGTATCCACTTTACCAGAAGTGGCATTCAGTACTTC. It encodes CASSIHFTRSGIQYF.

Remarks on this clonotype: Just one base apart from a much larger clone, this may be a read error. The chain joins TRBV28 to TRBJ2-5; maybe TRBD2 (6 bases). The CDR3 contains 17 residues. With 4 bases removed from V and 4 bases from J, the gap between germline ends came to 22 bases. Germline CDR1 and CDR2: MDHEN and SYDVKM. The CDR3 is CASSSRREVLAAETQYF. As DNA, the CDR3 is TGTGCCAGCAGTTCGAGAAGGGAGGTCCTGGCCGCAGAGACCCAGTACTTC.

To note about this clonotype: The junction departs from the called germline gene at one end, perhaps through a read error. The chain carries TRBV4-1 and TRBJ2-7; D is ambiguous. Germline lookup yields CDR1 MGHRA and CDR2 YSYEKL. CDR3 size: 15 residues. For the CDR3, the DNA is TGTGCCAGCAACCAGCAACCGGACCTTCGATACGAGCAGTACTTC. It is translated as CASNQQPDLRYEQYF.

The chain combines TRBV13 with TRBJ1-1; 7 bases align to TRBD1. The V and J ends lost 3 bases and 10 bases, in that order; junction bases with no gene match: 11. The CDR3 has 14 residues. From germline, CDR1 is PRHDT and CDR2 FYEKMQ (reference sequence). The CDR3 DNA reads TGTGCCAGCAGCTTCCGACAGGGTAGTATTGGAGCTTTCTTT. Translated, it gives CASSFRQGSIGAFF. Using reference TRBV13 and TRBJ1-1 for the parts outside the CDR3, the full variable domain is AAGVIQSPRHLIKEKRETATLKCYPIPRHDTVYWYQQGPGQDPQFLISFYEKMQSDKGSIPDRFSAQQFSDYHSELNMSSLELGDSALYFCASSFRQGSIGAFFGQGTRLTVV.

The rearrangement uses TRBV28 and TRBJ2-7; 10 nucleotides agree with TRBD2. CDR1 MDHEN and CDR2 SYDVKM come from the germline V gene. The V gene end was trimmed by 8 bases and the J gene end by 3 bases; junction bases not matched to a gene: 7. The CDR3 sequence is 14 residues long. CDR3: CASHSGTSVYEQYF. Written as DNA, the CDR3 is TGTGCCAGCCATTCGGGGACTAGCGTCTACGAGCAGTACTTC.

This clonotype showed up many times. This chain uses TRBV6-1 with TRBJ2-1; D is tentatively TRBD1 or TRBD2 (5 bases each). Germline lookup yields CDR1 MNHNS and CDR2 SASEGT. Trimming took off 2 bases at V and 4 bases at J, with 24 bases between the two ends. This CDR3 spans 19 amino acids. The chain's CDR3 is CASSEWGTRQLSTYNEQFF. The CDR3 bases are TGTGCCAGCAGTGAATGGGGGACCCGCCAACTATCAACGTACAATGAGCAGTTCTTC.